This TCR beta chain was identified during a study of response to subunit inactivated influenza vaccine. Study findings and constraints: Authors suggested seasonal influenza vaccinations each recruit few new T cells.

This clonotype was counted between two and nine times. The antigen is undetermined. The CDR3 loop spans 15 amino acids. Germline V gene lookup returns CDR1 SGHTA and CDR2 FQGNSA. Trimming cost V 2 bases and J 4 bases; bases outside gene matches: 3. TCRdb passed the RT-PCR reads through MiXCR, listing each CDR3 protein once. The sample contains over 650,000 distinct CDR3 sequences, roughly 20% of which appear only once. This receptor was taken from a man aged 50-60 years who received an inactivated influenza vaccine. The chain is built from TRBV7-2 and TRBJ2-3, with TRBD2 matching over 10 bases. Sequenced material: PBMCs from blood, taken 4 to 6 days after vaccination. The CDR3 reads CASSLISGRADTQYF. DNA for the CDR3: TGTGCCAGCAGCTTAATAAGCGGGAGGGCAGATACGCAGTATTTT.